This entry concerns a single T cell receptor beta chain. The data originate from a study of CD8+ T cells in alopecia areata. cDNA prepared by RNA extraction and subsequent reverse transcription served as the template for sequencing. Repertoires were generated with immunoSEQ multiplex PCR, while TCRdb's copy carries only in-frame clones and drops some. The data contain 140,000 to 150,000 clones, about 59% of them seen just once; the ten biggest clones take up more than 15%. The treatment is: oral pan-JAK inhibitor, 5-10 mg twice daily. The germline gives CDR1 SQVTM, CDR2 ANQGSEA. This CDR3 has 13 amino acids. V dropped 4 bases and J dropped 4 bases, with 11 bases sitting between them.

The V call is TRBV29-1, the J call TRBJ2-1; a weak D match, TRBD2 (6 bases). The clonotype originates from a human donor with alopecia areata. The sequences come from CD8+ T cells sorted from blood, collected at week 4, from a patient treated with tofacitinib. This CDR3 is CSVAGGEYNEQFF. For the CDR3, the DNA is TGCAGCGTTGCGGGCGGGGAGTACAATGAGCAGTTCTTC.